This TCR beta chain was captured in a study of shared clonotypes between healthy human individuals. V lost 2 bases, J lost 3 bases, and 13 bases lay in between. The CDR3 contains 15 residues. The germline CDR1 and CDR2 sequences are SNHLY and FYNNEI. Sequenced by immunoSEQ multiplex PCR; TCRdb stores in-frame clones only, minus some. The sample carries millions of clones, 85% to 95% recorded once. Every donor was a Caucasian adult from Nashville, Tennessee. The sample consisted of naive CD4+ T cells sorted from blood. Subset here: CD45RA+ positively selected. The TCR comes from a man between 18 and 35 years old in good health. The chain carries TRBV2 and TRBJ1-1; D possibly corresponds to TRBD1 (6 bases). CDR3 sequence: CASSELGQGHTEAFF. CDR3 DNA: TGTGCCAGCAGTGAACTGGGGCAGGGGCACACTGAAGCTTTCTTT.